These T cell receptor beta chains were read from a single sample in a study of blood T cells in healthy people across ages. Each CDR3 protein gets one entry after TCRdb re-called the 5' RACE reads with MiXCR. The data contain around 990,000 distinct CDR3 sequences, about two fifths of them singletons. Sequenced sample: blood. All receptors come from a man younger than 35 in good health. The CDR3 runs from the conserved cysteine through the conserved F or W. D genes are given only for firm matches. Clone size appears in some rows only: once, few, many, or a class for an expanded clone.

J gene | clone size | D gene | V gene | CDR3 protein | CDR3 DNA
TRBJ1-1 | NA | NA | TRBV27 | CASSTHPRSLEAFF | TGTGCCAGCAGTACCCACCCGAGGTCCCTTGAAGCTTTCTTT
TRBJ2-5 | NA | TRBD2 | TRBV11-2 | CASSLKAGAYNEQYF | TGTGCCAGCAGCTTAAAAGCGGGGGCGTACAATGAGCAGTACTTC
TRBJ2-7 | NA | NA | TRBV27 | CASSATVSYEQYF | TGTGCCAGCAGTGCGACGGTTTCCTACGAGCAGTACTTC
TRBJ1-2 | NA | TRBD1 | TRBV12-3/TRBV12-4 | CASATGYGYTF | TGTGCCAGCGCGACAGGGTATGGCTACACCTTC
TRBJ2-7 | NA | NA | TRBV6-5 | CASSLSAYYEQYF | TGTGCCAGCAGTTTATCAGCTTACTACGAGCAGTACTTC
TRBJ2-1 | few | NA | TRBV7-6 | CASSPRVKGLYNEQFF | TGTGCCAGCAGCCCCCGGGTCAAGGGACTTTACAATGAGCAGTTCTTC
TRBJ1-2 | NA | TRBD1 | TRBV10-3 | CAISSGTGGTGYTF | TGTGCCATCAGCTCCGGGACAGGGGGAACCGGCTACACCTTC
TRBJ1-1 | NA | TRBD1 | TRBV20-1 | CSARTGWRTEAFF | TGCAGTGCTAGGACAGGGTGGAGGACTGAAGCTTTCTTT
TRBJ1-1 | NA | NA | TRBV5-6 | CASSLGEDEAFF | TGTGCCAGCAGCTTGGGCGAGGACGAAGCTTTCTTT
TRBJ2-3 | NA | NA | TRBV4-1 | CASSHLWTNGPSTDTQYF | TGCGCCAGCAGCCACCTTTGGACTAACGGGCCGAGCACAGATACGCAGTATTTT
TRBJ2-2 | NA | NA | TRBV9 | CASVDGGPTYTGELFF | TGTGCCAGCGTAGACGGGGGGCCGACCTACACCGGGGAGCTGTTTTTT
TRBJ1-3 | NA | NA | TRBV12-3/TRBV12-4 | CASSLGANSGNTIYF | TGTGCCAGCAGTTTAGGGGCCAACTCTGGAAACACCATATATTTT
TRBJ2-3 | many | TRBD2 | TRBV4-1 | CASSPEASGANTQYF | TGCGCCAGCAGCCCTGAGGCTAGCGGGGCAAATACGCAGTATTTT
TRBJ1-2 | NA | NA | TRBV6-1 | CASTTTGNYGYTF | TGTGCCAGCACGACAACTGGGAACTATGGCTACACCTTC
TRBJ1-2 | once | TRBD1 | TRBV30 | CAWSVRRTGGRNGYTF | TGTGCCTGGAGTGTACGAAGGACAGGGGGCAGGAATGGCTACACCTTC
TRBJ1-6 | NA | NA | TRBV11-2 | CASSARGRNSPLHF | TGTGCCAGCAGCGCAAGGGGCCGTAATTCACCCCTCCACTTT
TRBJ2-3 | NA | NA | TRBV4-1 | CASSQVKGPDTQYF | TGCGCCAGCAGCCAAGTTAAGGGCCCAGATACGCAGTATTTT
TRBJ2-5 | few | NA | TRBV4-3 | CASSQDPAGKETQYF | TGCGCCAGCAGCCAGGACCCGGCAGGGAAAGAGACCCAGTACTTC
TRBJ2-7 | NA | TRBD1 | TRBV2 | CASSRLDRVLYF | TGTGCCAGCAGCCGCCTCGACAGGGTACTGTACTTC
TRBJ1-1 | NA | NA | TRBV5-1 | CASSLAGISTEAFF | TGCGCCAGCAGCTTGGCGGGGATTAGCACTGAAGCTTTCTTT
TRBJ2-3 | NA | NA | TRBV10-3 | CAISTTTDTQYF | TGTGCCATCAGTACGACCACAGATACGCAGTATTTT
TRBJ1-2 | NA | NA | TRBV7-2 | CASSQRDYGYTF | TGTGCCAGCAGCCAGAGGGACTATGGCTACACCTTC
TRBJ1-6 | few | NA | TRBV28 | CAVRGGYNSPLHF | TGTGCCGTCCGGGGGGGGTATAATTCACCCCTCCACTTT
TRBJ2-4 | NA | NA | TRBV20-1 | CSGMGRRVGKNIQYF | TGCAGTGGAATGGGCAGAAGAGTAGGCAAAAACATTCAGTACTTC
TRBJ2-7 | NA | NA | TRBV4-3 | CASSQDVGSSYNEQYF | TGCGCCAGCAGCCAAGATGTGGGGAGCTCCTACAATGAGCAGTACTTC
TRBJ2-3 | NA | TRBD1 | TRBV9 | CASSARDRESTDTQYF | TGTGCCAGCAGCGCCAGGGACAGGGAAAGCACAGATACGCAGTATTTT
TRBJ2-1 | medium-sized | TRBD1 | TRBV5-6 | CASSLPQSRDRERHNEQFF | TGTGCCAGCAGCTTGCCACAATCTAGGGACAGGGAAAGGCACAATGAGCAGTTCTTC
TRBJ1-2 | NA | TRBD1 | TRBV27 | CASSLQGADGYTF | TGTGCCAGCAGTTTACAGGGGGCGGACGGCTACACCTTC